By sample share, the clone carrying this T cell receptor beta chain is large (0.1 to 1%). The antigen remains unidentified. The template was genomic DNA from peripheral blood, not RNA. A mixed TRB-A/B primer pool amplified rearranged TRB by multiplex touch-down PCR. TCRdb redid the calling of the multiplex PCR reads with MiXCR, one entry per CDR3 protein. The repertoire holds some 2,100 distinct CDR3 sequences, with 32% as singletons. This sample is drawn from a study of T cell repertoires in aging, cancer and after chemotherapy. Points from the study as a whole: Loss of evenness, beyond lost richness, contributed to age-related TCR diversity decline in cancer patients. These repertoire data do not allow conclusions about immunological memory after chemotherapy.

The source material was blood. This clonotype was obtained from a human donor with a solid tumor.

The CDR3 coding sequence is TGTGCCAGCAGTTCGCTACAGGGACACGAGCAGTACTTC. Protein: CASSSLQGHEQYF. This chain joins TRBV6-5 and TRBJ2-7; D is possibly TRBD1 (6 bases). The CDR3 is made up of 13 amino acids. Trimming removed 4 bases at V and 5 bases at J, with 12 bases between. The germline gives CDR1 MNHEY, CDR2 SVGAGI.